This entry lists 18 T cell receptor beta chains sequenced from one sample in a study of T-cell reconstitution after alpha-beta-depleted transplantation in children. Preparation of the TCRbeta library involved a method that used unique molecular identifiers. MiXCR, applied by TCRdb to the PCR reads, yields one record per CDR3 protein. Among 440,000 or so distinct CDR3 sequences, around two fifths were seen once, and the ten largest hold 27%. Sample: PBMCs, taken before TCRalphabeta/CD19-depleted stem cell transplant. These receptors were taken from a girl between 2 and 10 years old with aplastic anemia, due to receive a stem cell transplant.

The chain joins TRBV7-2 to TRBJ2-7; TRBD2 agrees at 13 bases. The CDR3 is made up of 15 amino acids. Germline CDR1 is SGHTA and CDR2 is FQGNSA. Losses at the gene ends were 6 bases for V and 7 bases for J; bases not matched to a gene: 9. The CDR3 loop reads CASRPLAGGPKEQYF. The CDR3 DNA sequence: TGTGCCAGCAGGCCACTAGCGGGAGGGCCTAAGGAGCAGTACTTC.

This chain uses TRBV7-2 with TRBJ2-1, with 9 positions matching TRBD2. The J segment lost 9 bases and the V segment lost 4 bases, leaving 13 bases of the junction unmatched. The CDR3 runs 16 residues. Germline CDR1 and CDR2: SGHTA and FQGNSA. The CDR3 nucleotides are TGTGCCAGCAGCTCTAACAGCGGGGGGATACTCAGTGAGCAGTTCTTC. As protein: CASSSNSGGILSEQFF.

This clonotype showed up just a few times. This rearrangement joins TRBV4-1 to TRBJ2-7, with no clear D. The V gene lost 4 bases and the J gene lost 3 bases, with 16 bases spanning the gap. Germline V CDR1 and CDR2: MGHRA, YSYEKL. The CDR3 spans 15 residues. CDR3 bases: TGCGCCAGCAGCCCCGGACCCGATGAGGTCTACGAGCAGTACTTC. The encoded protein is CASSPGPDEVYEQYF.

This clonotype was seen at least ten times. The CDR3 here is CASSQLAGEGNEQFF. The DNA for the CDR3 is TGTGCCAGCAGCCAACTAGCGGGAGAGGGAAATGAGCAGTTCTTC. The J gene is TRBJ2-1, the V gene TRBV25-1; 11 bases line up with TRBD2. The germline CDR1 and CDR2 sequences are MGHDK and SYGVNS. Trimming took 6 bases from V and 7 from J; bases not matched to a gene: 8. The CDR3 contains 15 residues.

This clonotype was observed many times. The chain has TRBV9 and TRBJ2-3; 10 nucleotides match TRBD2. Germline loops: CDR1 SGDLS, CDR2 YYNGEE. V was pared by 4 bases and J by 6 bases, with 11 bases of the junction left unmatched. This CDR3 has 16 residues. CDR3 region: CASSPRPAGGGDTQYF. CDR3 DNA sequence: TGTGCCAGCAGCCCCCGCCCAGCGGGAGGGGGCGATACGCAGTATTTT.

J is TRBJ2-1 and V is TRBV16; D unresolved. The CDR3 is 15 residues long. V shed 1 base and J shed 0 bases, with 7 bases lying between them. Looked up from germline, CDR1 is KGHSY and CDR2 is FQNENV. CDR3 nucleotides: TGTGCCAGCAGCCAATACAGCGACTCCTACAATGAGCAGTTCTTC. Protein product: CASSQYSDSYNEQFF.

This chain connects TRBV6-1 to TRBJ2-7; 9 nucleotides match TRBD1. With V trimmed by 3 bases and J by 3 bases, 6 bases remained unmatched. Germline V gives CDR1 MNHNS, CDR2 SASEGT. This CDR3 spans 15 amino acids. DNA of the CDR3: TGTGCCAGCAGTGAGGACAGGGGTGGGAACTACGAGCAGTACTTC. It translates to CASSEDRGGNYEQYF.

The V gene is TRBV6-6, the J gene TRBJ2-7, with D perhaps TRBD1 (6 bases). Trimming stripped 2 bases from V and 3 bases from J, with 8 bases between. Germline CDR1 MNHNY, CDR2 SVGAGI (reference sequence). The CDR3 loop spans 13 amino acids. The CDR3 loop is CASSYAGVYEQYF. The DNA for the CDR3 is TGTGCCAGCAGTTACGCAGGGGTCTACGAGCAGTACTTC.

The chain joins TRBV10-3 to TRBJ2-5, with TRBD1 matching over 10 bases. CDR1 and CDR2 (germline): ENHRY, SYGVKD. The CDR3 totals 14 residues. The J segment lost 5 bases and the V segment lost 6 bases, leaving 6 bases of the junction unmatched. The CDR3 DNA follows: TGTGCCATCAGGCGGGACAGGGGAGAGGAGACCCAGTACTTC. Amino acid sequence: CAIRRDRGEETQYF.

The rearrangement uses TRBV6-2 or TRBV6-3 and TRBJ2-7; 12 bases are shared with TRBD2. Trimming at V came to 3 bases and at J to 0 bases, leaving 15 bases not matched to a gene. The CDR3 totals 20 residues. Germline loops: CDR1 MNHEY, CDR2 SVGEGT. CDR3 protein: CASSYYQVRTSGKSSYEQYF. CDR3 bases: TGTGCCAGCAGTTATTACCAAGTAAGGACTAGCGGGAAGAGCTCCTACGAGCAGTACTTC.

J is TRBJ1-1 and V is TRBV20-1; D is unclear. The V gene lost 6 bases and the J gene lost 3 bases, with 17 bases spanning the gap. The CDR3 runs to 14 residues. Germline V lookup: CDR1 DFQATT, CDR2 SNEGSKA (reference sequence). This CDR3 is CSAKRDAGDTEAFF. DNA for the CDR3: TGCAGTGCGAAACGTGACGCTGGAGACACTGAAGCTTTCTTT.

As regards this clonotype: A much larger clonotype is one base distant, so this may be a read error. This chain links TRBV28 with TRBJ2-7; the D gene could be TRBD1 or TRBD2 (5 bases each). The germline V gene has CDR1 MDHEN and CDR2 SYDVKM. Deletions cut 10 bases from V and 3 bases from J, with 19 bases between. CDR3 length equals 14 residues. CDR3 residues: CATTSDGADYEQYF. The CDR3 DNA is TGTGCCACAACCTCCGACGGGGCGGACTACGAGCAGTACTTC. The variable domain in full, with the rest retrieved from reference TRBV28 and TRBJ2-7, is DVKVTQSSRYLVKRTGEKVFLECVQDMDHENMFWYRQDPGLGLRLIYFSYDVKMKEKGDIPEGYSVSREKKERFSLILESASTNQTSMYLCATTSDGADYEQYFGPGTRLTVT.

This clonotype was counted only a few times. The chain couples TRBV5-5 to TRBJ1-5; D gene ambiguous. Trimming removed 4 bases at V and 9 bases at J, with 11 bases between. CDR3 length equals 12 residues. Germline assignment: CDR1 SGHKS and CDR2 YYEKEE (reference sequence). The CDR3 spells CASSPNSWPQHF. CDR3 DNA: TGTGCCAGCAGCCCTAACAGTTGGCCCCAGCATTTT.

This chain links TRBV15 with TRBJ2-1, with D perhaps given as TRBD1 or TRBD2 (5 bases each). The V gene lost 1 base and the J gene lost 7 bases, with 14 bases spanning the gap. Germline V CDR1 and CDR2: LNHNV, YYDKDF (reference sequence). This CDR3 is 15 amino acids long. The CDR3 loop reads CATSRGGPEGNEQFF. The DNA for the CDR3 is TGTGCCACCAGCAGAGGGGGACCGGAAGGGAATGAGCAGTTCTTC.

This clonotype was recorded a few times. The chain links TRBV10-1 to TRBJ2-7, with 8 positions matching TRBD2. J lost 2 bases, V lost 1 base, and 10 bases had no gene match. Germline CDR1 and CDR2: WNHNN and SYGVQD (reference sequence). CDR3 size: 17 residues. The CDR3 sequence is CASSEYGAGVRTYEQYF. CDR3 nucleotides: TGCGCCAGCAGTGAGTACGGAGCGGGAGTTCGGACCTACGAGCAGTACTTC.

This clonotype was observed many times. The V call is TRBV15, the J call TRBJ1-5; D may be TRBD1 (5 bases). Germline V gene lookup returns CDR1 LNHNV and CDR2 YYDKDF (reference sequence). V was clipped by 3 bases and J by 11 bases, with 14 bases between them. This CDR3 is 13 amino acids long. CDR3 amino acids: CATSSAYGAAQHF. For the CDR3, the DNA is TGTGCCACCAGCAGCGCCTACGGGGCAGCCCAGCATTTT.

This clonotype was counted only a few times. The CDR3 region has the DNA TGCAGTGCTCCCTCCTGGGGATCCAGGGCGGGCTACACCTTC. It yields the protein CSAPSWGSRAGYTF. V and J are TRBV20-1 and TRBJ1-2; TRBD1 is a possible D gene (5 bases). Deletions cut 5 bases from V and 8 bases from J, with 21 bases between. The CDR3 loop spans 14 amino acids. Germline-derived CDR1 and CDR2 are DFQATT and SNEGSKA (reference sequence).

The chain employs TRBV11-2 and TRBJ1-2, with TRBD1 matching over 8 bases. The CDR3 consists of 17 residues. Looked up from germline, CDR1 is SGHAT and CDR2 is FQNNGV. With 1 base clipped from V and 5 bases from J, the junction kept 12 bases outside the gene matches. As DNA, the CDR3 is TGTGCCAGCAGCTTAGTTGTCGGGACAGGCCGAATTTATGGCTACACCTTC. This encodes CASSLVVGTGRIYGYTF.